The next 10 T cell receptor beta chains were all read from a single sample in a study of OX40 agonist ivuxolimab in advanced cancers. TCRdb keeps only in-frame clones here, not all; method: immunoSEQ multiplex PCR. The repertoire includes approximately 14,000 clones, about 81% of them detected once, and under 35% sits in the top ten. The starting material was CD4+ or CD8+ T cells sorted from blood, obtained in a trial of the OX40 agonist ivuxolimab. Source of these receptors: an adult with an advanced solid tumor such as melanoma, head and neck, liver or kidney cancer.

As concerns this clone: A much bigger clone sits one base away, suggesting this may be a read error. V and J are TRBV27 and TRBJ2-2; D possibly matches TRBD1 or TRBD2 (6 bases each). In germline, CDR1 is MNHEY, CDR2 SMNVEV (reference sequence). The CDR3 contains 17 residues. CDR3 residues: CTSRTITGTSKGGELFF. In DNA, the CDR3 is TGTACCAGCAGGACTATCACAGGGACCTCGAAGGGGGGGGAGCTGTTTTTT.

Concerning this clone: One junction end does not reproduce the germline sequence, and a read error may be involved. The J gene is TRBJ1-2, the V gene TRBV11-3; TRBD1 is a possible D gene (5 bases). This CDR3 contains 8 residues. The germline gives CDR1 SGHNT, CDR2 YENEEA. CDR3 residues: CASSCRDF. The CDR3 bases are TGTGCCAGCAGCTGCAGGGACTTC.

In its sample, this clone was seen a few times. The CDR3 here is CASSLGVAGKGYEQYF. Here the CDR3 DNA reads TGTGCCAGCAGCTTGGGCGTAGCGGGAAAGGGGTACGAGCAGTACTTC. The chain employs TRBV7-6 and TRBJ2-7; TRBD2 matches 8 bases. V lost 3 bases and J lost 4; bases outside the gene matches: 11. Germline lookup yields CDR1 SGHVS and CDR2 FNYEAQ. The CDR3 is 16 residues long.

The rearrangement links TRBV2 to TRBJ2-5, with TRBD2 as a possible D gene (6 bases). Trimming took 4 bases from V and 1 from J, leaving 13 bases between them. This CDR3 spans 15 amino acids. The germline CDR1 and CDR2 sequences are SNHLY and FYNNEI. CDR3 DNA: TGTGCCAGCAGTGTGGGCGGGGTCACCCAAGAGACCCAGTACTTC. Translation gives CASSVGGVTQETQYF. Full variable domain (remainder filled in from reference TRBV2 and TRBJ2-5): EPEVTQTPSHQVTQMGQEVILRCVPISNHLYFYWYRQILGQKVEFLVSFYNNEISEKSEIFDDQFSVERPDGSNFTLKIRSTKLEDSAMYFCASSVGGVTQETQYFGPGTRLLVL.

V usage is TRBV11-3 and J usage is TRBJ2-5; D not certain. Trimming pared 5 bases from V and 4 bases from J, leaving 11 bases between. Germline-derived CDR1 and CDR2 are SGHNT and YENEEA. The CDR3 has 13 residues. CDR3 region: CASSPNSAETQYF. In DNA form, the CDR3 reads TGTGCCAGCAGCCCAAACTCCGCAGAGACCCAGTACTTC. Together with reference TRBV11-3 and TRBJ2-5, the CDR3 gives the full variable domain: EAGVVQSPRYKIIEKKQPVAFWCNPISGHNTLYWYLQNLGQGPELLIRYENEEAVDDSQLPKDRFSAERLKGVDSTLKIQPAELGDSAVYLCASSPNSAETQYFGPGTRLLVL.

J is TRBJ2-5 and V is TRBV5-6; D uncertain. Germline V gene data show CDR1 as SGHDT and CDR2 as YYEEEE. V dropped 2 bases and J dropped 5 bases, with 16 bases sitting between them. The CDR3 spans 15 residues. CDR3 sequence reads: CASSLGSTAWETQYF. In DNA form, the CDR3 reads TGTGCCAGCAGCTTAGGTTCCACCGCCTGGGAGACCCAGTACTTC.

The rearrangement links TRBV16 to TRBJ2-7; D is ambiguous. Trimming shortened V by 4 bases and J by 3 bases, and 16 bases separated the two germline ends. The CDR3 has 15 residues. Germline assignment: CDR1 KGHSY and CDR2 FQNENV. The CDR3 DNA follows: TGTGCCAGCAGCCTAATCTCTGACCCTCGCTACGAGCAGTACTTC. Its translation: CASSLISDPRYEQYF.

This chain joins TRBV13 and TRBJ2-7; 10 bases are shared with TRBD2. CDR1 is PRHDT and CDR2 is FYEKMQ in the germline V gene (reference sequence). V lost 1 base and J lost 4; bases outside the gene matches: 4. This CDR3 contains 15 residues. In DNA, the CDR3 is TGTGCCAGCAGCTTAGCTAGCGGGAGCTTTTACGAGCAGTACTTC. It specifies CASSLASGSFYEQYF.

The chain couples TRBV11-3 to TRBJ1-2, with TRBD1 matching over 12 bases. Unmatched junction bases numbered 8, after V lost 4 bases and J lost 8 bases. The CDR3 is 15 residues long. Germline V gene sequence: CDR1 SGHNT, CDR2 YENEEA. Written as DNA, the CDR3 is TGTGCCAGCAGCTCACCGGGACAGGGGGCGCAGGGCTACACCTTC. Amino acids: CASSSPGQGAQGYTF.

There are a few counts of this clone. The V gene is TRBV7-8, the J gene TRBJ2-7; D not certain. Germline CDR1 reads SGHVS; CDR2 reads FQNEAQ. V lost 4 bases to trimming and J lost 2 bases, with 3 bases between them. The CDR3 runs to 11 residues. DNA of the CDR3: TGTGCCAGCAGCTCCCCCTACGAGCAGTACTTC. Amino acid sequence: CASSSPYEQYF. The full variable domain, rest sourced from reference TRBV7-8 and TRBJ2-7, is GAGVSQSPRYKVAKRGQDVALRCDPISGHVSLFWYQQALGQGPEFLTYFQNEAQLDKSGLPSDRFFAERPEGSVSTLKIQRTQQEDSAVYLCASSSPYEQYFGPGTRLTVT.